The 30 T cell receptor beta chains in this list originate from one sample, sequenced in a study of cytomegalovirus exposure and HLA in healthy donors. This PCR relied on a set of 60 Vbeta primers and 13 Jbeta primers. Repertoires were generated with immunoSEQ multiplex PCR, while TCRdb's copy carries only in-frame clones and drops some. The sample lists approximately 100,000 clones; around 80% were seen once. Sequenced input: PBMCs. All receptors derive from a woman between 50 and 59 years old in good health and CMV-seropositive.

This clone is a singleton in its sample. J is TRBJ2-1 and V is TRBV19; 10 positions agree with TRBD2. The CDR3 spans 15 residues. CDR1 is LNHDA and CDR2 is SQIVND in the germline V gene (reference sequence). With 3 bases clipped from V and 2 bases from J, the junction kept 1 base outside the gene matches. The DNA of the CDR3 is TGTGCCAGTAGTATGAGCGGGGGGGCCTACAATGAGCAGTTCTTC. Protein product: CASSMSGGAYNEQFF.

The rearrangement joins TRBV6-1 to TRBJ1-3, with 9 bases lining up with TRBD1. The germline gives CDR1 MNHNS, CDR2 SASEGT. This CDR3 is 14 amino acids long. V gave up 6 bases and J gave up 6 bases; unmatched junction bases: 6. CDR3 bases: TGTGCCAGCAGCCCGGGACAGGGACAAAACACCATATATTTT. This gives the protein CASSPGQGQNTIYF.

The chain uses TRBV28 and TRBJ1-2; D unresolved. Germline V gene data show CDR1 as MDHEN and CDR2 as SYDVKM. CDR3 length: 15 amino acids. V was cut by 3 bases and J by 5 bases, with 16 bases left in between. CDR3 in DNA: TGTGCCAGCAGTTTGTCACAGAAAAGGCTATATGGCTACACCTTC. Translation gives CASSLSQKRLYGYTF.

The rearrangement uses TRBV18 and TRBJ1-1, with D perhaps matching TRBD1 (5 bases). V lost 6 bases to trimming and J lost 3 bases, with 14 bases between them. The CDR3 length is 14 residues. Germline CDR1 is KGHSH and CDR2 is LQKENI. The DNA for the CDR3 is TGTGCCAGCTCGTCTCGGGGGGTTGACACTGAAGCTTTCTTT. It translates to CASSSRGVDTEAFF.

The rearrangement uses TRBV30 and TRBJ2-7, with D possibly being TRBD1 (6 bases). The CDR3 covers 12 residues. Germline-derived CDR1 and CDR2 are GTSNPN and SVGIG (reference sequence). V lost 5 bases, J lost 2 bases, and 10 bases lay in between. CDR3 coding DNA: TGTGCCTGGGCGGACAGAGCCTACGAGCAGTACTTC. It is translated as CAWADRAYEQYF.

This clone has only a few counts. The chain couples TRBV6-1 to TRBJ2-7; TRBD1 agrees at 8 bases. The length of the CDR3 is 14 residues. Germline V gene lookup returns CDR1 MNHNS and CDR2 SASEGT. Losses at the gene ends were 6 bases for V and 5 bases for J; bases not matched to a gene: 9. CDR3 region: CASSSWTGTHEQYF. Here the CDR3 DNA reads TGTGCCAGCAGCTCCTGGACAGGGACCCACGAGCAGTACTTC.

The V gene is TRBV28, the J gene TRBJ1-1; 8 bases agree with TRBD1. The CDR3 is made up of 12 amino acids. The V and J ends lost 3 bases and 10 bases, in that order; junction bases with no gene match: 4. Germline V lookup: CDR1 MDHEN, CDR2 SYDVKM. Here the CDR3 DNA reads TGTGCCAGCAGTTTGCGCGACAGGGGAGCTTTCTTT. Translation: CASSLRDRGAFF.

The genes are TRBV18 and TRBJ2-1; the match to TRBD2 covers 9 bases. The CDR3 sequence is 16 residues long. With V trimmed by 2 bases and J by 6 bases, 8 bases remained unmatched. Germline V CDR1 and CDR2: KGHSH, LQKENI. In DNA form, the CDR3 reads TGTGCCAGCTCACCAGGGGCGGGGGGGCCGGTCAATGAGCAGTTCTTC. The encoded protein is CASSPGAGGPVNEQFF.

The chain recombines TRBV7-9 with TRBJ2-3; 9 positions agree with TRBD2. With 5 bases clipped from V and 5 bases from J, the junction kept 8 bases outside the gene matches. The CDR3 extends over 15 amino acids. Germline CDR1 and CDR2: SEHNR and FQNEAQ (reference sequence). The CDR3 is CASSLQRGAIDTQYF. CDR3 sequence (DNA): TGTGCCAGCAGCCTCCAGCGGGGGGCCATAGATACGCAGTATTTT.

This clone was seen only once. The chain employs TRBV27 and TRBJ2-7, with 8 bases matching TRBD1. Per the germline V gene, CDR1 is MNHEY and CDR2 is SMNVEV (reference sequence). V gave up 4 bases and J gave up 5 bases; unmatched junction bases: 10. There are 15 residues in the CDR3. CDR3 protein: CASSSLGTGNDEQYF. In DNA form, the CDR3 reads TGTGCCAGCAGTTCCCTCGGGACAGGTAATGACGAGCAGTACTTC.

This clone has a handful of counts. CDR3 sequence (DNA): TGTGCCAGCAGTTACTTAGGGGTGGGCAATCAGCCCCAGCATTTT. It yields the protein CASSYLGVGNQPQHF. The J gene is TRBJ1-5, the V gene TRBV6-6, with TRBD1 as a possible D gene (5 bases). V gave up 1 base and J gave up 2 bases, with 9 bases separating them. This CDR3 is 15 amino acids long. Germline V gene sequence: CDR1 MNHNY, CDR2 SVGAGI (reference sequence).

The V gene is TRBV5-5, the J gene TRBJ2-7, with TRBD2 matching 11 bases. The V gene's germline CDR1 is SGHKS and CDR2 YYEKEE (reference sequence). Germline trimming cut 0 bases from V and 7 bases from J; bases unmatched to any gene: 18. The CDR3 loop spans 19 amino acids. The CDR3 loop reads CASSLDWGQPGLAVSEQYF. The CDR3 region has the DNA TGTGCCAGCAGCTTGGACTGGGGACAGCCGGGACTAGCGGTATCGGAGCAGTACTTC.

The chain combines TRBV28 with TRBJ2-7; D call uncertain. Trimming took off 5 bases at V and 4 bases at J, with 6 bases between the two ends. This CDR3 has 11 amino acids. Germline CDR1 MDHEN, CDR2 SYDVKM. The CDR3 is CASSPLYEQYF. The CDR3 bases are TGTGCCAGCAGTCCTCTGTACGAGCAGTACTTC.

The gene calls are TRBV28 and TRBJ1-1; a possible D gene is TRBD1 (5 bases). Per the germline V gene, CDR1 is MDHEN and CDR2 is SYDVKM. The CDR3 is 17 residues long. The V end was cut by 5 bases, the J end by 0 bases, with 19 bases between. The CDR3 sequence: CASSVRDLSHLNTEAFF. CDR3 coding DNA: TGTGCCAGCAGTGTCCGGGACTTAAGTCACTTGAACACTGAAGCTTTCTTT.

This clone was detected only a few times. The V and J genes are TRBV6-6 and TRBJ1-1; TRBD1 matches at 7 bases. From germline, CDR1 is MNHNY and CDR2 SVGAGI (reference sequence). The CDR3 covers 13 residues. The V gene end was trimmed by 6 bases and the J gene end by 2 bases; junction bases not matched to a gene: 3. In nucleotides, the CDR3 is TGTGCCAGCAGCCGGGACAGCAACACTGAAGCTTTCTTT. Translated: CASSRDSNTEAFF.

CDR3 residues: CASSVGIGDGEKLFF. DNA for the CDR3: TGTGCCAGCAGCGTAGGGATAGGGGATGGTGAAAAACTGTTTTTT. The rearrangement uses TRBV9 and TRBJ1-4, with D possibly matching TRBD1 (5 bases). This CDR3 region has 15 residues. CDR1 and CDR2 from the germline V gene are SGDLS and YYNGEE. The V and J ends lost 0 bases and 7 bases respectively, with 13 bases between them.

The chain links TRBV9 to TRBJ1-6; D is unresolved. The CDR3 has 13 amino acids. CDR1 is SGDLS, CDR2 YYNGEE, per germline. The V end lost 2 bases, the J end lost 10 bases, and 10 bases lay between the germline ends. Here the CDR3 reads CASSVRRESPLHF. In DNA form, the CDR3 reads TGTGCCAGCAGCGTCCGGAGGGAATCACCCCTCCACTTT.

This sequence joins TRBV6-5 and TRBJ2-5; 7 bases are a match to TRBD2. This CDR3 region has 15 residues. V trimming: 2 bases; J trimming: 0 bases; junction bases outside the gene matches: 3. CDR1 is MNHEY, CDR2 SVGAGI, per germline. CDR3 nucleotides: TGTGCCAGCAGTTACCTAGCGGAGAACCAAGAGACCCAGTACTTC. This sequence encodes CASSYLAENQETQYF.

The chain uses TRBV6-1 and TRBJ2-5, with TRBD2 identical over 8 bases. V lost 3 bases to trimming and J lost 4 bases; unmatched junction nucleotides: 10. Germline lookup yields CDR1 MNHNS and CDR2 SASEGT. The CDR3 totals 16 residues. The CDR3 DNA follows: TGTGCCAGCAGTGAGTGGAGCGGGGGCCTGGTAGAGACCCAGTACTTC. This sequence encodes CASSEWSGGLVETQYF.

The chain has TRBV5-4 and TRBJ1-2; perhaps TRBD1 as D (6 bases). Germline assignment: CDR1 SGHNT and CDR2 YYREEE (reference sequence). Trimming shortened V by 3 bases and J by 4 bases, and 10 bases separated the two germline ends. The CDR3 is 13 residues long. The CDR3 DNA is TGTGCCAGCAGCTCAGGGGTGAGCTATGGCTACACCTTC. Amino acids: CASSSGVSYGYTF.

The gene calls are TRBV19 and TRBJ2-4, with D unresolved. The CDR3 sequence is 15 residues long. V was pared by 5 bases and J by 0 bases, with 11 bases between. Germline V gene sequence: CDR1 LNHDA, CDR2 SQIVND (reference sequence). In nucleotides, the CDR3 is TGTGCCAGTAGTGTAATACTTGGAGCCAAAAACATTCAGTACTTC. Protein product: CASSVILGAKNIQYF.

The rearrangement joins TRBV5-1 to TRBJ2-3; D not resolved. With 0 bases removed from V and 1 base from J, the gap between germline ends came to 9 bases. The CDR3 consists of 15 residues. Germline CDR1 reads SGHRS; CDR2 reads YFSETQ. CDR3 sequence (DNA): TGCGCCAGCAGCTTGGGCAGCGTGGGCACAGATACGCAGTATTTT. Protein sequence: CASSLGSVGTDTQYF.

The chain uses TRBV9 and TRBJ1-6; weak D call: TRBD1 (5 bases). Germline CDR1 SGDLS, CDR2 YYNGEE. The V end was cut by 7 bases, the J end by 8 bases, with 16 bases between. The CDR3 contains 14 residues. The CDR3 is CASGRGLADSPLHF. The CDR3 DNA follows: TGTGCCAGCGGGCGGGGGTTGGCGGATTCACCCCTCCACTTT. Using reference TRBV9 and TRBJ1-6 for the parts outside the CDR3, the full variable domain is DSGVTQTPKHLITATGQRVTLRCSPRSGDLSVYWYQQSLDQGLQFLIQYYNGEERAKGNILERFSAQQFPDLHSELNLSSLELGDSALYFCASGRGLADSPLHFGNGTRLTVT.

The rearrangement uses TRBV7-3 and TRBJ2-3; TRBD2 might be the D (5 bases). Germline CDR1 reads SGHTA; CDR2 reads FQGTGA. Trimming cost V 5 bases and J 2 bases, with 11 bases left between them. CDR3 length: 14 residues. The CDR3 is CASSRTGNTDTQYF. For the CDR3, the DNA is TGTGCCAGCAGCCGAACGGGAAACACAGATACGCAGTATTTT. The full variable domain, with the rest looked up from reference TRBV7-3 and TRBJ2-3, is GAGVSQTPSNKVTEKGKYVELRCDPISGHTALYWYRQSLGQGPEFLIYFQGTGAADDSGLPNDRFFAVRPEGSVSTLKIQRTERGDSAVYLCASSRTGNTDTQYFGPGTRLTVL.

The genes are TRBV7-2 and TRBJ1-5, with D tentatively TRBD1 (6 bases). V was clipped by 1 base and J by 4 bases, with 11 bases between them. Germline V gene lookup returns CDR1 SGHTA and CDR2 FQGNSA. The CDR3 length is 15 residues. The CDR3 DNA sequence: TGTGCCAGCAGCTTAGATGGGGGCCCTAATCAGCCCCAGCATTTT. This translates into CASSLDGGPNQPQHF.

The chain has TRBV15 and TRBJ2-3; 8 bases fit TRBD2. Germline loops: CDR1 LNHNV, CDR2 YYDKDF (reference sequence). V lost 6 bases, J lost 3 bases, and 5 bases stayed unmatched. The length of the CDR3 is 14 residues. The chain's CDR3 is CATRTSGGTDTQYF. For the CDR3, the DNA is TGTGCCACCAGGACAAGCGGGGGAACAGATACGCAGTATTTT.

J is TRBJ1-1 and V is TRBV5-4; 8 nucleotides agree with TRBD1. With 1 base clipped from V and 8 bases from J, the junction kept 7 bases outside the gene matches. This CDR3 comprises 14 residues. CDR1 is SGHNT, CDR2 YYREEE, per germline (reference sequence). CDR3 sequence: CASSLQDRVREAFF. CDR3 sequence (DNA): TGTGCCAGCAGCTTGCAGGACAGGGTTCGAGAAGCTTTCTTT. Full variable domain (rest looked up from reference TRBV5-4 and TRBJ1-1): ETGVTQSPTHLIKTRGQQVTLRCSSQSGHNTVSWYQQALGQGPQFIFQYYREEENGRGNFPPRFSGLQFPNYSSELNVNALELDDSALYLCASSLQDRVREAFFGQGTRLTVV.

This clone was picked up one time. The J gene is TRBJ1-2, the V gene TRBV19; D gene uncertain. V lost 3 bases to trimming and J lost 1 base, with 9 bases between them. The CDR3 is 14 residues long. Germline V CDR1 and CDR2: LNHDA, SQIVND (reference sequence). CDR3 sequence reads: CASSISLSNYGYTF. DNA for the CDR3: TGTGCCAGTAGTATTTCGCTCAGTAACTATGGCTACACCTTC. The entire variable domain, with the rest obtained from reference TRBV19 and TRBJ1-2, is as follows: DGGITQSPKYLFRKEGQNVTLSCEQNLNHDAMYWYRQDPGQGLRLIYYSQIVNDFQKGDIAEGYSVSREKKESFPLTVTSAQKNPTAFYLCASSISLSNYGYTFGSGTRLTVV.

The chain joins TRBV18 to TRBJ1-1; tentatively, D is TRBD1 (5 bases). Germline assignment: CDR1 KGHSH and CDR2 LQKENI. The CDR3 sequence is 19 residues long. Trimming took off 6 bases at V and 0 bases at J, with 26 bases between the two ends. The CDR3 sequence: CASSPISGSGARMNTEAFF. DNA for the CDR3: TGTGCCAGCTCGCCGATTTCCGGGTCTGGGGCCCGCATGAACACTGAAGCTTTCTTT.

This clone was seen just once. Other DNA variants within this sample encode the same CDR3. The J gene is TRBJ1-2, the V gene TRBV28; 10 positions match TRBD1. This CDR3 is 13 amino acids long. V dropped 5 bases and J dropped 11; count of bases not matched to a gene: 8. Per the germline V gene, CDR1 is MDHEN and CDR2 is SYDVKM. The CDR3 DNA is TGTGCCAGCAGTCTAGGACAGGGGGGAGGGTACACCTTC. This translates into CASSLGQGGGYTF.